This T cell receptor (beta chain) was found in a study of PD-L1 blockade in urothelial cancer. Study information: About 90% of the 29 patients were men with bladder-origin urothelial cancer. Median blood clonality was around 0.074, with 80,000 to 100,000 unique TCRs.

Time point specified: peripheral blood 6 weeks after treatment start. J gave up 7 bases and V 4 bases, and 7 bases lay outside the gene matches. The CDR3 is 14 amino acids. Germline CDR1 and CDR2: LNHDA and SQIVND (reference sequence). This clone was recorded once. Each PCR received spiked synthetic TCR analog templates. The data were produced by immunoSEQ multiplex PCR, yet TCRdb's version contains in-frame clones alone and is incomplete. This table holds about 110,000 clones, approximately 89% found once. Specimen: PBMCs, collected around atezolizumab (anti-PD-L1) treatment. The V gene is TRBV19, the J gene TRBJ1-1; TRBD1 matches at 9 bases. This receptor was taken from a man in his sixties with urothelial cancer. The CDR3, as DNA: TGTGCCAGTAGTAACTACAGGGGGCGCGTTGAAGCTTTCTTT. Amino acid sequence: CASSNYRGRVEAFF.